This T cell receptor (beta chain) derives from a study of PD-1 blockade in classical Hodgkin lymphoma. The V gene lost 4 bases and the J gene lost 10 bases, with 14 bases spanning the gap. There are 14 residues in the CDR3. The germline V gene encodes CDR1 LNHDA and CDR2 SQIVND (reference sequence). All patients experienced relapse after autologous stem cell transplantation, and brentuximab vedotin exposure was variable. Clones were sequenced by immunoSEQ multiplex PCR, and TCRdb holds only the in-frame ones, with some missing. The repertoire holds some 58,000 clones, with around 90% as singletons. The receptor comes from a human donor with classical Hodgkin lymphoma. Sequencing used peripheral blood mononuclear cells (PBMCs), obtained before the second cycle of nivolumab. V usage is TRBV19 and J usage is TRBJ1-6; D gene ambiguous. This CDR3 reads CASSTEVGESPLHF. The CDR3 region has the DNA TGTGCCAGTAGTACCGAGGTGGGAGAATCACCCCTCCACTTT.